The clone carrying this T cell receptor beta chain has more than one count but fewer than ten. The antigen remains unidentified. The source of the sample is a study of long-term antiretroviral therapy in people with HIV. Study-wide results and caveats: After ART, diversity increased yet remained lower than transplant donor controls. Clonal populations expanded prior to ART predominated within the repertoire at all time points. Neither ART adherence, viral resistance nor therapy changes were documented.

The assay, immunoSEQ v3.0, was run at survey level. In sequencing, about 35,000-55,000 T-cell genomes per sample were targeted. Generated by immunoSEQ multiplex PCR, the TCRdb table keeps only in-frame clones and is missing some. The table shows some 40,000 clones, with roughly nine tenths occurring only once. The V gene lost 2 bases and the J gene lost 2 bases, with 3 bases spanning the gap. Germline V gives CDR1 SGHAT, CDR2 FQNNGV. The CDR3 runs to 13 residues. This TCR came from a woman aged 50 to 65 with HIV. This chain uses TRBV11-2 with TRBJ2-2; D uncertain. The source material was unsorted PBMCs, sampled 1.2 years after starting antiretroviral therapy. The CDR3 loop reads CASSLFNTGELFF. In nucleotides, the CDR3 is TGTGCCAGCAGCTTATTTAACACCGGGGAGCTGTTTTTT.